This entry features one TCR beta chain sequence. Its antigen remains unidentified. This specimen belongs to a study of shared clonotypes between healthy human individuals. Findings and limits, study-wide: Represented diversity, genetic and exposure-history alike, was limited by few donors.

CD8 cells classed as naive were CD45RO-negative and positively selected for CCR7, excluding terminally differentiated effector memory CD45RA+ cells. Data came from immunoSEQ multiplex PCR; TCRdb stores just in-frame clones and leaves some out. This sample has around 2,100,000 clones; about 94% occur once, and the top ten carry more than 0.9%. The CDR3 spans 17 residues. Germline lookup yields CDR1 MGHRA and CDR2 YSYEKL. V lost 4 bases, J lost 7 bases, and 15 bases stayed unmatched. This receptor was taken from a man between 18 and 35 years old in good health. V and J are TRBV4-1 and TRBJ2-1; TRBD2 aligns across 8 bases. The source material was naive CD8+ T cells sorted from blood. CDR3 protein: CASSPYAGGTTANEQFF. In DNA form, the CDR3 reads TGCGCCAGCAGCCCCTATGCGGGAGGCACCACCGCGAATGAGCAGTTCTTC.